The 3 T cell receptor beta chains listed next were all sequenced from one sample in a study of T cells in Graves' hyperthyroidism and ophthalmopathy. TCR beta CDR3 region amplification was performed from RNA transcripts. TCR CDR3 underwent first-round RT-PCR with the HTBI primer set. TCRdb re-derived calls from the multiplex PCR reads in MiXCR, one entry per CDR3 protein. Here the sample spans over 450,000 distinct CDR3 sequences, 14% being singletons. Sequenced material: blood. The receptor source for this set is a woman aged 18-35 years with Graves' hyperthyroidism.

This clonotype was counted many times. The chain has TRBV5-1 and TRBJ1-6, with TRBD1 matching over 10 bases. The CDR3 has 18 amino acids. Trimming took 2 bases from V and 0 from J; bases not matched to a gene: 5. Germline CDR1 reads SGHRS; CDR2 reads YFSETQ. The chain's CDR3 is CASSFSGQGSSYNSPLHF. DNA for the CDR3: TGCGCCAGCAGCTTTTCGGGACAGGGGAGCTCCTATAATTCACCCCTCCACTTT.

This clonotype turned up a few times. V is TRBV18 and J is TRBJ2-1; D uncertain. Germline V gene data show CDR1 as KGHSH and CDR2 as LQKENI. This CDR3 contains 12 residues. Trimming left V 3 bases short and J 11 bases short, with 11 bases between. The CDR3 loop is CASSPLRTQQFF. CDR3 in DNA: TGTGCCAGCTCACCCCTCCGTACCCAGCAGTTCTTC.

This clonotype was observed at least ten times. The chain uses TRBV19 and TRBJ1-5; D is undetermined. Trimming stripped 5 bases from V and 4 bases from J, with 6 bases between. Looked up from germline, CDR1 is LNHDA and CDR2 is SQIVND (reference sequence). CDR3 size: 12 residues. The CDR3 reads CASSLANQPQHF. CDR3 sequence (DNA): TGTGCCAGTAGTTTGGCTAATCAGCCCCAGCATTTT.